A single sample is the source of the 19 T cell receptor beta chains below, sequenced in a study of T cells in narcolepsy. This table comes from immunoSEQ multiplex PCR, and its TCRdb copy is limited to in-frame clones, with some not included. The sample holds tens of thousands of clones; around 85% are singletons and the top ten take about a tenth. The material sequenced was memory (CD45RA-) CD4+ T cells from blood. The receptors come from a human donor in good health.

This clone was counted once. The chain recombines TRBV2 with TRBJ1-5; D unresolved. The CDR3 totals 14 residues. The V and J ends lost 0 bases and 6 bases respectively, with 9 bases between them. Germline-derived CDR1 and CDR2 are SNHLY and FYNNEI. CDR3 sequence: CASSEAGGAQPQHF. DNA for the CDR3: TGTGCCAGCAGTGAAGCTGGCGGAGCTCAGCCCCAGCATTTT.

J is TRBJ2-3 and V is TRBV5-1; no clear D gene. V was trimmed by 0 bases and J by 6 bases, leaving 14 bases between them. The CDR3 has 15 amino acids. Germline V CDR1 and CDR2: SGHRS, YFSETQ. Here the CDR3 DNA reads TGCGCCAGCAGCTTGGCACCGGTCGGTAGGGATACGCAGTATTTT. Its translation is CASSLAPVGRDTQYF.

This sequence joins TRBV5-4 and TRBJ2-7; D may match TRBD1 or TRBD2 (5 bases each). Trimming stripped 4 bases from V and 3 bases from J, with 14 bases between. Germline CDR1 is SGHNT and CDR2 is YYREEE (reference sequence). The CDR3 contains 14 residues. CDR3 residues: CASSAPGRDYEQYF. The CDR3 nucleotides are TGTGCCAGCAGCGCTCCGGGACGAGACTACGAGCAGTACTTC.

For this clone: A read error may produce the germline difference seen at one junction end. This rearrangement joins TRBV4-2 to TRBJ1-6; no definite D call. Per the germline V gene, CDR1 is LGHNA and CDR2 is YNFKEQ. The CDR3 sequence is 13 residues long. The chain's CDR3 is CASSPQNNPPLHF. CDR3 bases: TGTGCCAGCAGCCCCCAAAATAATCCACCCCTCCACTTT.

CDR3 bases: TGTGGAATAGGGGGGAGCACAGATACGCAGTATTTT. Translating it yields CGIGGSTDTQYF. This chain uses TRBV28 with TRBJ2-3; D assignment may be TRBD1 or TRBD2 (6 bases each). Germline assignment: CDR1 MDHEN and CDR2 SYDVKM. This CDR3 is built from 12 residues.

The chain has TRBV28 and TRBJ1-2; possible D gene TRBD1, 5 bases. From germline, CDR1 is MDHEN and CDR2 SYDVKM. CDR3 size: 13 residues. Trimming stripped 3 bases from V and 8 bases from J, with 13 bases between. The CDR3 DNA sequence: TGTGCCAGCAGTTTGCGGGGAGAGGGGGGCTACACCTTC. Its translation: CASSLRGEGGYTF.

The gene calls are TRBV5-1 and TRBJ2-1; D possibly corresponds to TRBD1 (6 bases). This CDR3 is built from 14 residues. CDR1 is SGHRS and CDR2 is YFSETQ in the germline V gene. Between the trimmed V and J ends, which lost 4 bases and 3 bases, there was a span of 11 bases. CDR3 DNA: TGCGCCAGCAGCCAGAGGGGGAACTACAATGAGCAGTTCTTC. Its protein product is CASSQRGNYNEQFF.

This rearrangement joins TRBV5-1 to TRBJ2-1; 12 nucleotides line up with TRBD2. CDR1 and CDR2 (germline): SGHRS, YFSETQ. This CDR3 is 18 amino acids long. Germline trimming cut 0 bases from V and 0 bases from J; bases unmatched to any gene: 4. Written as DNA, the CDR3 is TGCGCCAGCAGCTTGGGTTTGGGACTAGCGGGCTCCTACAATGAGCAGTTCTTC. This encodes CASSLGLGLAGSYNEQFF.

The chain combines TRBV7-9 with TRBJ2-7; perhaps TRBD1 as D (5 bases). Germline V gene data show CDR1 as SEHNR and CDR2 as FQNEAQ (reference sequence). The CDR3 sequence is 12 residues long. The V gene lost 6 bases and the J gene lost 3 bases, with 9 bases spanning the gap. The CDR3 DNA reads TGTGCCAGCAGTCAGGGCATCTACGAGCAGTACTTC. This encodes CASSQGIYEQYF.

The V and J genes are TRBV19 and TRBJ2-5; 10 bases align to TRBD2. The CDR3 runs to 14 residues. V lost 5 bases and J lost 4; bases outside the gene matches: 4. Germline CDR1 reads LNHDA; CDR2 reads SQIVND (reference sequence). CDR3 sequence (DNA): TGTGCCAGTAGTCCTAGCGGGAGAGGAGAGACCCAGTACTTC. Residues: CASSPSGRGETQYF. Drawing the rest from reference TRBV19 and TRBJ2-5, the complete variable domain is DGGITQSPKYLFRKEGQNVTLSCEQNLNHDAMYWYRQDPGQGLRLIYYSQIVNDFQKGDIAEGYSVSREKKESFPLTVTSAQKNPTAFYLCASSPSGRGETQYFGPGTRLLVL.

The chain employs TRBV5-6 and TRBJ1-1, with D hard to call. Deletions cut 7 bases from V and 0 bases from J, with 13 bases between. The CDR3 spans 14 residues. Germline loops: CDR1 SGHDT, CDR2 YYEEEE. The DNA for the CDR3 is TGTGCCAGCGTCACCGATAGGGTGAACACTGAAGCTTTCTTT. Encoded protein: CASVTDRVNTEAFF.

The DNA for the CDR3 is TGTGCCAGCAGCTTGGAGGGCCTGGGGGCTTTCTTT. Translation: CASSLEGLGAFF. V usage is TRBV5-4 and J usage is TRBJ1-1; no clear D. V lost 0 bases and J lost 11, with 11 bases in between. The CDR3 loop spans 12 amino acids. Germline V gene sequence: CDR1 SGHNT, CDR2 YYREEE (reference sequence).

The CDR3 is CASSYSFKGGYTF. The CDR3 bases are TGTGCCAGCAGTTACTCATTTAAGGGCGGCTACACCTTC. This sequence joins TRBV6-5 and TRBJ1-2; no firm D call. Germline V gene data show CDR1 as MNHEY and CDR2 as SVGAGI. This CDR3 contains 13 residues. The V end lost 0 bases, the J end lost 8 bases, and 10 bases lay between the germline ends.

This clone was observed once. The rearrangement links TRBV29-1 to TRBJ2-7; the D call may be TRBD1 or TRBD2 (6 bases each). Germline values: CDR1 SQVTM, CDR2 ANQGSEA. V lost 4 bases and J lost 2, with 9 bases in between. This CDR3 contains 12 residues. The CDR3 coding sequence is TGCAGCGTTGGAGGGGGGACCTACGAGCAGTACTTC. This encodes CSVGGGTYEQYF.

The rearrangement joins TRBV5-1 to TRBJ1-5, with D possibly TRBD1 on 5 matching bases. Deletions cut 6 bases from V and 0 bases from J, with 10 bases between. The CDR3 extends over 14 amino acids. From germline, CDR1 is SGHRS and CDR2 YFSETQ. CDR3 DNA sequence: TGCGCCAGCAAGGAGGGGACTAGCAATCAGCCCCAGCATTTT. Its translation: CASKEGTSNQPQHF.

V gene TRBV7-2 combines with J gene TRBJ1-2; D gene ambiguous. V lost 3 bases, J lost 7 bases, and 9 bases lay in between. Per the germline V gene, CDR1 is SGHTA and CDR2 is FQGNSA. This CDR3 is 12 amino acids long. CDR3 loop: CASSLSVGGYTF. In nucleotides, the CDR3 is TGTGCCAGCAGCTTGTCGGTGGGTGGCTACACCTTC.

This rearrangement joins TRBV19 to TRBJ2-2; 12 nucleotides agree with TRBD1. The CDR3 sequence is 15 residues long. The germline CDR1 and CDR2 sequences are LNHDA and SQIVND (reference sequence). J was trimmed by 7 bases and V by 4 bases; bases with no gene match: 4. CDR3 coding DNA: TGTGCCAGTAGTACCGGGACAGGGGGCCACGGGGAGCTGTTTTTT. This sequence encodes CASSTGTGGHGELFF.

The J gene is TRBJ2-1, the V gene TRBV4-3; 7 bases agree with TRBD2. Trimming removed 4 bases from V and 0 bases from J; junction bases left unmatched: 6. The CDR3 totals 16 residues. The germline CDR1 and CDR2 sequences are LGHNA and YSLEER. CDR3 sequence: CASSRGGGDSYNEQFF. CDR3 DNA sequence: TGCGCCAGCAGCCGTGGGGGGGGAGACTCCTACAATGAGCAGTTCTTC.

V usage is TRBV10-3 and J usage is TRBJ2-3; TRBD1 aligns across 8 bases. CDR1 and CDR2 from the germline V gene are ENHRY and SYGVKD. The V segment lost 4 bases and the J segment 3 bases; nucleotides outside the gene matches: 12. This CDR3 has 17 residues. CDR3 region: CAISGDLGQGVTDTQYF. For the CDR3, the DNA is TGTGCCATCAGTGGGGATCTTGGACAGGGAGTGACAGATACGCAGTATTTT.